These T cell receptor beta chains were read from a single sample in a study of cytomegalovirus exposure and HLA in healthy donors. TCRdb's copy holds only in-frame clones and misses some; the assay was immunoSEQ multiplex PCR. This sample has more than 140,000 clones; 82% occur once, and the top ten carry approximately 6.1%. The sequenced sample was PBMCs. The receptors here all came from a man aged 25-45 years in good health and CMV-seropositive. The CDR3 runs from the conserved cysteine through the conserved F or W. Fields, in order: D gene, V gene, J gene, clone size, CDR3 DNA, CDR3 protein. The D gene is left open where the match is weak. Clone size, where shown, is once, few, many, or a class for clones that have expanded.

d_gene: TRBD2
v_gene: TRBV27
j_gene: TRBJ2-5
abundance: .
CDR3nt: TGTGCCAGCAGTCCAGGACTAGCGGGGGAGACCCAGTACTTC
CDR3aa: CASSPGLAGETQYF

d_gene: .
v_gene: TRBV5-1
j_gene: TRBJ2-3
abundance: .
CDR3nt: TGCGCCAGCAGCTTGGACAGGCCTAGCACAGATACGCAGTATTTT
CDR3aa: CASSLDRPSTDTQYF

d_gene: TRBD1
v_gene: TRBV2
j_gene: TRBJ1-1
abundance: .
CDR3nt: TGTGCCAGCAGTGATCCCGACAGGGCCATGAACACTGAAGCTTTCTTT
CDR3aa: CASSDPDRAMNTEAFF

d_gene: .
v_gene: TRBV27
j_gene: TRBJ2-7
abundance: few
CDR3nt: TGTGCCAGCAGTTCGTCCTACGAGCAGTACTTC
CDR3aa: CASSSSYEQYF

d_gene: .
v_gene: TRBV5-1
j_gene: TRBJ2-5
abundance: .
CDR3nt: TGCGCCAGCAGCTTGGGTCGCGGGGACCAAGAGACCCAGTACTTC
CDR3aa: CASSLGRGDQETQYF

d_gene: .
v_gene: TRBV5-6
j_gene: TRBJ2-5
abundance: once
CDR3nt: TGTGCCAGCAGCTTCTCTCTCGGAGGGCGGGAGACCCAGTACTTC
CDR3aa: CASSFSLGGRETQYF

d_gene: TRBD1
v_gene: TRBV5-4
j_gene: TRBJ2-3
abundance: .
CDR3nt: TGTGCCAGCAGCTCAGGGGACAGGGTGACAGATACGCAGTATTTT
CDR3aa: CASSSGDRVTDTQYF

d_gene: .
v_gene: TRBV7-9
j_gene: TRBJ2-3
abundance: .
CDR3nt: TGTGCCAGCAGCAAATCAAGCACAGATACGCAGTATTTT
CDR3aa: CASSKSSTDTQYF

d_gene: TRBD1
v_gene: TRBV5-1
j_gene: TRBJ2-7
abundance: .
CDR3nt: TGCGCCAGCAGCACCGGGACAGTCAGCTCCTACGAGCAGTACTTC
CDR3aa: CASSTGTVSSYEQYF

d_gene: TRBD1
v_gene: TRBV7-9
j_gene: TRBJ2-3
abundance: .
CDR3nt: TGTGCCAGCAGCCCGCGGACAGGAGAAAGCACAGATACGCAGTATTTT
CDR3aa: CASSPRTGESTDTQYF

d_gene: TRBD1
v_gene: TRBV18
j_gene: TRBJ2-2
abundance: .
CDR3nt: TGTGCCAGCTCAAAACAGGGGGCGAACACCGGGGAGCTGTTTTTT
CDR3aa: CASSKQGANTGELFF

d_gene: TRBD1
v_gene: TRBV30
j_gene: TRBJ1-6
abundance: .
CDR3nt: TGTGCCTGGAGTCCCCGGGACAGAGCGTCCTATAATTCACCCCTCCACTTT
CDR3aa: CAWSPRDRASYNSPLHF

d_gene: TRBD2
v_gene: TRBV27
j_gene: TRBJ2-1
abundance: .
CDR3nt: TGTGCCAGCAGTCCCGGGACTAGCGGGGGGAATGAGCAGTTCTTC
CDR3aa: CASSPGTSGGNEQFF

d_gene: .
v_gene: TRBV7-2
j_gene: TRBJ1-3
abundance: .
CDR3nt: TGTGCCAGCAGGACCGGGATCTCTGGAAACACCATATATTTT
CDR3aa: CASRTGISGNTIYF

d_gene: TRBD2
v_gene: TRBV19
j_gene: TRBJ2-2
abundance: .
CDR3nt: TGTGCCAGTAGTATAGCGGGGGGAAACACCGGGGAGCTGTTTTTT
CDR3aa: CASSIAGGNTGELFF

d_gene: .
v_gene: TRBV5-1
j_gene: TRBJ2-2
abundance: .
CDR3nt: TGCGCCAGCAGTAGGGGTCCGGACACCGGGGAGCTGTTTTTT
CDR3aa: CASSRGPDTGELFF

d_gene: TRBD2
v_gene: TRBV7-6
j_gene: TRBJ2-7
abundance: .
CDR3nt: TGTGCCAGCAGCACCGGACGGACTAGCGGGAAAACCTACGAGCAGTACTTC
CDR3aa: CASSTGRTSGKTYEQYF

d_gene: .
v_gene: TRBV6-5
j_gene: TRBJ1-1
abundance: few
CDR3nt: TGTGCCAGCAGACGAGGGGGTACGACTGAAGCTTTCTTT
CDR3aa: CASRRGGTTEAFF

d_gene: .
v_gene: TRBV11-2
j_gene: TRBJ1-5
abundance: once
CDR3nt: TGTGCCAGCAGCACGGAGATGGATCAGCCCCAGCATTTT
CDR3aa: CASSTEMDQPQHF

d_gene: TRBD1
v_gene: TRBV28
j_gene: TRBJ1-2
abundance: .
CDR3nt: TGTGCCACTAACCGGGACAGGGGATATGGCTACACCTTC
CDR3aa: CATNRDRGYGYTF

d_gene: .
v_gene: TRBV11-2
j_gene: TRBJ2-6
abundance: .
CDR3nt: TGTGCCAGCAGCCACGGGGTCGTCTCTGGGGCCAACGTCCTGACTTTC
CDR3aa: CASSHGVVSGANVLTF

d_gene: .
v_gene: TRBV27
j_gene: TRBJ2-3
abundance: .
CDR3nt: TGTGCCGTAGTATTCACAGATACGCAGTATTTT
CDR3aa: CAVVFTDTQYF